This TCR beta chain comes out of a study of T cells in Graves' hyperthyroidism and ophthalmopathy. Overall study findings and caveats: A model built on 13 V-J features separated ophthalmopathy from stable hyperthyroidism.

Comments on this clonotype: The antigen remains unidentified. Given a much more abundant clone one base away, this may be a read error.

From RNA transcripts, TCR beta CDR3 regions were amplified. When the TCR CDR3 underwent first-round RT-PCR, the HTBI primer set was used. TCRdb reanalysed the multiplex PCR reads using MiXCR and keeps one entry per CDR3 protein. The table lists nearly 750,000 distinct CDR3 sequences, under 45% of them singletons, with around a third in the top ten. These patients, aged 18 to 65, had recently diagnosed hyperthyroidism lasting under 2 months. The CDR3 length is 15 residues. Germline CDR1 reads LNHDA; CDR2 reads SQIVND (reference sequence). Sequencing used blood. The source of this sequence is a woman in her thirties or forties with Graves' hyperthyroidism. The chain combines TRBV19 with TRBJ1-3; D not resolved. CDR3 sequence (DNA): TGTGCCAGTAGTCGGGCATGGAGCTCTGGAAACACCATATGTTTT. It is translated as CASSRAWSSGNTICF.